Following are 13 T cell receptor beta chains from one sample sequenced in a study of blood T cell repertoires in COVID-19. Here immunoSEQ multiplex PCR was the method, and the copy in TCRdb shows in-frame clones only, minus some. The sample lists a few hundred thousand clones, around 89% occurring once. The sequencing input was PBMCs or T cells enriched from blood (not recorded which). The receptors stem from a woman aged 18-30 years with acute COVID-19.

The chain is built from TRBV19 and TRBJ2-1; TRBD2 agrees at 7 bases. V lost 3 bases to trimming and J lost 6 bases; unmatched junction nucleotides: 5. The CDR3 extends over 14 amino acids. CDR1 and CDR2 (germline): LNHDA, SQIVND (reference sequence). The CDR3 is CASSIQRGGNEQFF. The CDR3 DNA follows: TGTGCCAGTAGTATCCAGCGGGGTGGCAATGAGCAGTTCTTC.

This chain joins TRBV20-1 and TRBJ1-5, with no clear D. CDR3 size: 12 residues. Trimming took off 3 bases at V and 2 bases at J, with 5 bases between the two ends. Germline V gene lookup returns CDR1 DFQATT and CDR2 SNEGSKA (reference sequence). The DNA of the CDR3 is TGCAGTGCTAGTAGAGGCAATCAGCCCCAGCATTTT. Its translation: CSASRGNQPQHF.

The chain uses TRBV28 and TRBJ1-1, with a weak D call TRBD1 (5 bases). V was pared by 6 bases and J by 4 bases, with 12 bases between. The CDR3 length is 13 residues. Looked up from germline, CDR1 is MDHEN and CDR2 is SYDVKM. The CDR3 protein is CASRPGFSTEAFF. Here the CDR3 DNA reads TGTGCCAGCAGACCAGGGTTCTCCACTGAAGCTTTCTTT.

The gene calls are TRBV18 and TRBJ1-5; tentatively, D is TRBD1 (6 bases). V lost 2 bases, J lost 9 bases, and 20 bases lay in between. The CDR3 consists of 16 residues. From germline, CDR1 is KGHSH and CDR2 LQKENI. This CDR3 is CASSPTSQGPSGPQHF. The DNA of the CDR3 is TGTGCCAGCTCACCAACTTCACAGGGCCCTAGCGGGCCCCAGCATTTT.

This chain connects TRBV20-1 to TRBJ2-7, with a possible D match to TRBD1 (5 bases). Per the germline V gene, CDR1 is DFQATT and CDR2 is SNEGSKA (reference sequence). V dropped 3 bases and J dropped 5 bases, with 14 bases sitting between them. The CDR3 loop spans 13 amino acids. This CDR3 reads CSASVPRVHEQYF. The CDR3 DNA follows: TGCAGTGCTAGTGTACCCAGGGTCCACGAGCAGTACTTC.

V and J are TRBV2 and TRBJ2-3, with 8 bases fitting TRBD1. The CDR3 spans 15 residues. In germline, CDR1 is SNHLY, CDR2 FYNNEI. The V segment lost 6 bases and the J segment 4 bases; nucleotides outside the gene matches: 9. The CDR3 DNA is TGTGCCAGCAGACCCCAGACAGGGGAGGCAGATACGCAGTATTTT. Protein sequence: CASRPQTGEADTQYF.

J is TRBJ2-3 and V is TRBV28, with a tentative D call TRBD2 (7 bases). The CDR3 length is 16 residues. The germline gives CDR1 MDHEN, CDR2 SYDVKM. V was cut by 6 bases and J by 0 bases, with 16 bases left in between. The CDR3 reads CASRQGGSGSTDTQYF. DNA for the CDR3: TGTGCCAGCAGGCAAGGGGGTAGCGGGAGCACAGATACGCAGTATTTT.

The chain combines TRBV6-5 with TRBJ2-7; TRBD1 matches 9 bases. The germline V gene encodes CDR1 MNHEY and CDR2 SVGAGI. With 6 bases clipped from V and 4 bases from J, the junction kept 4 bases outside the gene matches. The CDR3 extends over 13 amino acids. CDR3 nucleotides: TGTGCCAGCAGGATGACAGGGGGTTACGAGCAGTACTTC. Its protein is CASRMTGGYEQYF.

CDR3 amino acids: CASSTGYEQYF. In nucleotides, the CDR3 is TGTGCCAGCAGCACGGGTTACGAGCAGTACTTC. This sequence joins TRBV5-8 and TRBJ2-7; D uncertain. CDR3 length: 11 residues. V lost 4 bases and J 4 bases, leaving 6 bases between the germline ends. Germline V CDR1 and CDR2: SGHTS, YDEGEE.

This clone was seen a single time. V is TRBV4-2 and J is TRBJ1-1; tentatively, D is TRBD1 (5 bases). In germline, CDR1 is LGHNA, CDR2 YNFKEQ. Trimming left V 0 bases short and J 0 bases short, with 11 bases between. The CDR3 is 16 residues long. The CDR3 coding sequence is TGTGCCAGCAGCCAAGATGGGGGAGGGTTGAACACTGAAGCTTTCTTT. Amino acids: CASSQDGGGLNTEAFF.

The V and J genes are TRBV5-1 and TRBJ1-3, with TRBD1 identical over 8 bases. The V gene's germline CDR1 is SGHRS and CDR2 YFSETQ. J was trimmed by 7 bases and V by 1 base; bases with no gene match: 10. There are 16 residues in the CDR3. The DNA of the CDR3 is TGCGCCAGCAGCTTGTCGCCGACAGGGGAGGGGAACACCATATATTTT. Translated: CASSLSPTGEGNTIYF.

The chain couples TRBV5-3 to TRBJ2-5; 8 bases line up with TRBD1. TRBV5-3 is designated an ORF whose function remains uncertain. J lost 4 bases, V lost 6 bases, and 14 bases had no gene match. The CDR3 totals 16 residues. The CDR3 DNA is TGTGCCAGAACCCAGACATTTACAGGGGGTCGAGAGACCCAGTACTTC. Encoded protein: CARTQTFTGGRETQYF.

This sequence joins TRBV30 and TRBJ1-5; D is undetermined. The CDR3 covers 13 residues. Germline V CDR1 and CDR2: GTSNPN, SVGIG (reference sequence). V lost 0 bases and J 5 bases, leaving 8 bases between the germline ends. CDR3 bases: TGTGCCTGGAGTGTAGAGGGAGATCAGCCCCAGCATTTT. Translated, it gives CAWSVEGDQPQHF.